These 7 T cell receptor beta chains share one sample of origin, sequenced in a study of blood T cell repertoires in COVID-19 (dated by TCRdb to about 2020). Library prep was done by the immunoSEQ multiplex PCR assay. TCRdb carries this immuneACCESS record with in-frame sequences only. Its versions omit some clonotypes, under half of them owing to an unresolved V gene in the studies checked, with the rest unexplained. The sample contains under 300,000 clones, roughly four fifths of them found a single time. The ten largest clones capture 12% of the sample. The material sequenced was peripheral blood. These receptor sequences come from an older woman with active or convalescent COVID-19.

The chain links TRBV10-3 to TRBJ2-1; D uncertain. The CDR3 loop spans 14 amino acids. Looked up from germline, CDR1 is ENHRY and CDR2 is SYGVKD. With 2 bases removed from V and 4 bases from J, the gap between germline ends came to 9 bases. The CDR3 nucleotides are TGTGCCATCAGTGAGGGGCAGCCTTACAATGAGCAGTTCTTC. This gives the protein CAISEGQPYNEQFF.

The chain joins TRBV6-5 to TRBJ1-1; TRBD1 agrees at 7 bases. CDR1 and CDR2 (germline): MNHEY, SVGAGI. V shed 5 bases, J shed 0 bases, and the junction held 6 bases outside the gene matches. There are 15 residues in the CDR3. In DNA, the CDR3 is TGTGCCAGCAGTACCCGACAGGGTCTGAACACTGAAGCTTTCTTT. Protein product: CASSTRQGLNTEAFF.

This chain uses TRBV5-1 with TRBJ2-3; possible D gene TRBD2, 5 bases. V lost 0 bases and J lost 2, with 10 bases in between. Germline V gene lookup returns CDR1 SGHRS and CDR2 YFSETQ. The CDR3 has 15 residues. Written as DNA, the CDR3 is TGCGCCAGCAGCTTGGAGCGGCTGAACACAGATACGCAGTATTTT. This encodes CASSLERLNTDTQYF.

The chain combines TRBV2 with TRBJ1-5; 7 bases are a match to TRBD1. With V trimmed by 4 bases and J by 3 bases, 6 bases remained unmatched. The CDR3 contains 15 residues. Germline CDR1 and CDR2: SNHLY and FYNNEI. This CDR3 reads CASSVQGMNNQPQHF. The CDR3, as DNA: TGTGCCAGCAGTGTACAGGGGATGAACAATCAGCCCCAGCATTTT.

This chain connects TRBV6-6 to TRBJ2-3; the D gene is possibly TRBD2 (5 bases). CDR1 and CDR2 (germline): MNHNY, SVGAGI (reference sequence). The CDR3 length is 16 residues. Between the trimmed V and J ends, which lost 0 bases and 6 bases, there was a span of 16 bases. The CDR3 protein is CASSYSGRAPRDTQYF. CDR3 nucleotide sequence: TGTGCCAGCAGTTACTCGGGGAGAGCCCCTCGTGATACGCAGTATTTT.

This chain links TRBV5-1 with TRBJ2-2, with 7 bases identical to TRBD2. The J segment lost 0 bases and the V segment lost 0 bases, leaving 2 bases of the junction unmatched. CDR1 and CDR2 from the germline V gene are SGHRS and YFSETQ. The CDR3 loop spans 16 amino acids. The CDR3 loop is CASSLDRGANTGELFF. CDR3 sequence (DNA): TGCGCCAGCAGCTTGGATCGGGGGGCGAACACCGGGGAGCTGTTTTTT.

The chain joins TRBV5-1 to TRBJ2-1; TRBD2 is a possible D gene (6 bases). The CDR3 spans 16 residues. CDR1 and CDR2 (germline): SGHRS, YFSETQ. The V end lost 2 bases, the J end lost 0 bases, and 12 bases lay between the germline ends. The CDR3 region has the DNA TGCGCCAGCAGCTTAGGCGGGGCATTCTCCTACAATGAGCAGTTCTTC. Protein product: CASSLGGAFSYNEQFF.